Following are 19 T cell receptor beta chains from one sample sequenced in a study of T cell responses to AZD1222 COVID-19 vaccine. The table came from immunoSEQ multiplex PCR; TCRdb's copy has only in-frame clones and leaves some out. The sample lists roughly 100,000 clones, 80% to 85% occurring once. Source: peripheral blood, taken on day 0 of AZD1222 vaccination. The receptors derive from an adult in good health.

The chain employs TRBV6-2 or TRBV6-3 and TRBJ2-7; D is perhaps TRBD1 or TRBD2 (5 bases each). The CDR3 has 15 residues. The germline gives CDR1 MNHEY, CDR2 SVGEGT. V lost 0 bases and J lost 5, with 14 bases in between. Here the CDR3 reads CASSYSLAGTHEQYV. Here the CDR3 DNA reads TGTGCCAGCAGTTACTCACTGGCAGGGACCCACGAGCAGTACGTC.

V usage is TRBV3-1 (or the pseudogene TRBV3-2) and J usage is TRBJ1-1, with TRBD1 as a possible D gene (5 bases). V was cut by 3 bases and J by 2 bases, with 10 bases left in between. Germline CDR1 LGHDT, CDR2 YNNKEL (reference sequence). The CDR3 loop spans 14 amino acids. For the CDR3, the DNA is TGTGCCAGCAGCCAGGCGACAGCAAACACTGAAGCTTTCTTT. Encoded protein: CASSQATANTEAFF.

The rearrangement joins TRBV5-6 to TRBJ2-7, with 8 nucleotides matching TRBD2. CDR1 and CDR2 (germline): SGHDT, YYEEEE. The V and J ends lost 6 bases and 6 bases, in that order; junction bases with no gene match: 11. This CDR3 comprises 14 residues. The DNA for the CDR3 is TGTGCCAGCATCCGGGGGGGACGTAACGGCGAGCAGTACGTC. Translating gives CASIRGGRNGEQYV.

In this sample, this clone turned up a few times. The chain combines TRBV11-3 with TRBJ2-7; 7 bases agree with TRBD1. The CDR3 spans 15 residues. Germline CDR1 SGHNT, CDR2 YENEEA. J was trimmed by 2 bases and V by 5 bases; bases with no gene match: 9. CDR3 in amino acids: CASSLATGEAYEQYV. The CDR3 DNA follows: TGTGCCAGCAGCCTAGCTACAGGGGAAGCCTACGAGCAGTACGTC.

This chain joins TRBV5-1 and TRBJ1-6, with D hard to call. Germline V gives CDR1 SGHRS, CDR2 YFSETQ. The germline V and J ends were trimmed by 5 bases and 4 bases, with 16 bases remaining between them. CDR3 length equals 16 residues. CDR3 in amino acids: CASSFNRGEYNSPLHF. The CDR3 bases are TGCGCCAGCAGTTTTAATCGGGGAGAATATAATTCACCCCTCCACTTT.

DNA of the CDR3: TGTGCCAGCAGTAAGGAGGACAGGGACTATGGCTACACCTTC. It translates to CASSKEDRDYGYTF. The chain carries TRBV11-3 and TRBJ1-2; TRBD1 agrees at 8 bases. CDR3 length equals 14 residues. Germline lookup yields CDR1 SGHNT and CDR2 YENEEA. The junction had 6 bases not matched to a gene; V was cut back by 6 bases and J by 3 bases.

This chain joins TRBV3-1 (or the pseudogene TRBV3-2) and TRBJ2-5, with TRBD2 identical over 9 bases. V dropped 2 bases and J dropped 5; count of bases not matched to a gene: 9. The CDR3 loop spans 16 amino acids. Germline V CDR1 and CDR2: LGHDT, YNNKEL (reference sequence). DNA of the CDR3: TGTGCCAGCAGCCAACTTGGTAGCGGGAGTCTGGAGACCCAGTACTTC. It encodes CASSQLGSGSLETQYF.

The J gene is TRBJ1-2, the V gene TRBV2; unclear D gene. Germline V gene lookup returns CDR1 SNHLY and CDR2 FYNNEI. V shed 0 bases and J shed 5 bases, with 13 bases lying between them. The CDR3 length is 15 residues. CDR3 sequence: CASSEASGMGYGYTF. CDR3 DNA sequence: TGTGCCAGCAGTGAAGCATCGGGTATGGGGTATGGCTACACCTTC.

The chain joins TRBV10-3 to TRBJ1-1; D is uncertain. CDR1 and CDR2 from the germline V gene are ENHRY and SYGVKD. The CDR3 loop spans 11 amino acids. V lost 9 bases and J 1 base, leaving 6 bases between the germline ends. The CDR3 sequence: CAIRENTEAFF. In DNA form, the CDR3 reads TGTGCCATACGTGAGAACACTGAAGCTTTCTTT.

This sequence joins TRBV5-4 and TRBJ1-1; 7 positions match TRBD1. With V trimmed by 4 bases and J by 4 bases, 10 bases remained unmatched. Germline lookup yields CDR1 SGHNT and CDR2 YYREEE (reference sequence). The CDR3 sequence is 15 residues long. The CDR3 region is CASSIPGGQSTEAFF. The CDR3 bases are TGTGCCAGCAGCATACCAGGGGGGCAAAGCACTGAAGCTTTCTTT.

This rearrangement joins TRBV5-6 to TRBJ2-5, with 7 bases matching TRBD2. The length of the CDR3 is 17 residues. V lost 4 bases to trimming and J lost 4 bases; unmatched junction nucleotides: 16. The germline CDR1 and CDR2 sequences are SGHDT and YYEEEE. The CDR3 DNA reads as TGTGCCAGCAGCCCTGGGGCGGCGGGAGTCGGGAGAGAGACCCAGTACTTC. It is translated as CASSPGAAGVGRETQYF. The complete variable domain, with remaining parts taken from reference TRBV5-6 and TRBJ2-5, reads DAGVTQSPTHLIKTRGQQVTLRCSPKSGHDTVSWYQQALGQGPQFIFQYYEEEERQRGNFPDRFSGHQFPNYSSELNVNALLLGDSALYLCASSPGAAGVGRETQYFGPGTRLLVL.

This clone was counted a single time. The V gene is TRBV4-3, the J gene TRBJ2-6; 7 bases map to TRBD2. Germline V lookup: CDR1 LGHNA, CDR2 YSLEER. The CDR3 extends over 15 amino acids. Trimming took 5 bases from V and 1 from J; bases not matched to a gene: 2. This CDR3 reads CASSFGGSGANVLTF. CDR3 DNA sequence: TGCGCCAGCAGCTTCGGGGGGTCTGGGGCCAACGTCCTGACTTTC.

The chain is built from TRBV2 and TRBJ2-3, with D perhaps matching TRBD2 (5 bases). The V and J ends lost 5 bases and 0 bases respectively, with 15 bases between them. The CDR3 spans 16 residues. CDR1 and CDR2 from the germline V gene are SNHLY and FYNNEI. The CDR3 DNA reads as TGTGCCAGCAGTCCCATATCCAGGACTAGCACAGATACGCAGTATTTT. Its protein product is CASSPISRTSTDTQYF.

The chain links TRBV3-1 (or the pseudogene TRBV3-2) to TRBJ1-1, with 7 bases that match TRBD1. This CDR3 is built from 14 residues. Germline CDR1 and CDR2: LGHDT and YNNKEL (reference sequence). Trimming removed 1 base from V and 6 bases from J; junction bases left unmatched: 5. The chain's CDR3 is CASSQATGLAEAFF. CDR3 bases: TGTGCCAGCAGCCAAGCGACAGGGCTCGCTGAAGCTTTCTTT.

This rearrangement joins TRBV25-1 to TRBJ2-1; D call uncertain. The CDR3 length is 14 residues. V was clipped by 3 bases and J by 1 base, with 7 bases between them. CDR1 and CDR2 from the germline V gene are MGHDK and SYGVNS. CDR3 sequence reads: CASSEGFSYNEQFF. The CDR3 nucleotides are TGTGCCAGCAGTGAGGGTTTTTCCTACAATGAGCAGTTCTTC.

The CDR3 bases are TGTGCCAGCAGCCGACAGGGAACGGACAATGAGCAGTTCTTC. Encoded protein: CASSRQGTDNEQFF. The chain has TRBV3-1 (or the pseudogene TRBV3-2) and TRBJ2-1; TRBD1 matches at 7 bases. Germline V CDR1 and CDR2: LGHDT, YNNKEL (reference sequence). With 4 bases clipped from V and 5 bases from J, the junction kept 5 bases outside the gene matches. The CDR3 is 14 residues long.

This sequence joins TRBV19 and TRBJ1-4; TRBD1 is a possible D gene (5 bases). Germline lookup yields CDR1 LNHDA and CDR2 SQIVND (reference sequence). CDR3 length: 15 residues. The V end lost 3 bases, the J end lost 7 bases, and 15 bases lay between the germline ends. CDR3: CASSIPGGRGEKLFF. The CDR3 DNA reads as TGTGCCAGTAGTATCCCTGGTGGGAGGGGTGAAAAACTGTTTTTT.

The rearrangement uses TRBV4-3 and TRBJ1-2, with D possibly being TRBD1 (5 bases). V was pared by 1 base and J by 9 bases, with 18 bases between. Germline V gene sequence: CDR1 LGHNA, CDR2 YSLEER. This CDR3 has 15 amino acids. The CDR3 DNA is TGCGCCAGCAGCCAAGGGTTGACAGACTCTATGCGCTACACCTTC. This encodes CASSQGLTDSMRYTF.

Points on this clone: The identical CDR3 is also encoded by other nucleotide sequences in the sample. V gene TRBV6-5 combines with J gene TRBJ1-1, with a tentative D call TRBD1 (5 bases). Germline-derived CDR1 and CDR2 are MNHEY and SVGAGI. CDR3 length: 14 amino acids. Trimming removed 2 bases at V and 0 bases at J, with 7 bases between. CDR3 region: CASSYRGLNTEAFF. The CDR3 DNA sequence: TGTGCCAGCAGTTACAGGGGACTGAACACTGAAGCTTTCTTT.